Listed below are T cell receptor beta chains from one sample, sequenced in a study of blood T cell repertoires in COVID-19. The protocol was immunoSEQ multiplex PCR, while the TCRdb copy is restricted to in-frame clones and leaves out a portion. In the table there are fewer than 80,000 clones, roughly 90% of which are singletons. The sequenced sample was peripheral blood. These receptors all stem from a human donor in a cohort sampled during active COVID-19. The CDR3 runs from the conserved cysteine through the conserved F or W. D genes are given only for firm matches. For some rows the clone size is stated as once, few or many, or as a class when expanded; others skip it.

v_call	j_call	d_call	clone_size	cdr3_aa	cdr3_nt
TRBV5-6	TRBJ2-5	TRBD1	NA	CASSLRDRGLQETQYF	TGTGCCAGCAGCCTCCGGGACAGGGGGCTTCAAGAGACCCAGTACTTC
TRBV6-5	TRBJ2-1	NA	NA	CASKGLAPNEQFF	TGTGCCAGCAAAGGGCTAGCTCCCAATGAGCAGTTCTTC
TRBV7-2	TRBJ2-2	NA	NA	CASSLVAGTNTGELFF	TGTGCCAGCAGCTTAGTGGCGGGCACGAACACCGGGGAGCTGTTTTTT
TRBV11-2	TRBJ2-7	TRBD1	NA	CASERQGYEQYF	TGTGCCAGCGAACGACAGGGCTACGAGCAGTACTTC
TRBV5-1	TRBJ2-5	NA	NA	CASSLGDLGVETQYF	TGCGCCAGCAGCTTAGGGGATCTAGGTGTGGAGACCCAGTACTTC
TRBV7-3	TRBJ2-7	NA	NA	CASSLTGTGGSYEQYF	TGTGCCAGCAGCTTAACCGGGACCGGGGGATCCTACGAGCAGTACTTC
TRBV2	TRBJ1-5	TRBD1	NA	CASRGTGGTQPQHF	TGTGCCAGCAGGGGGACAGGGGGTACTCAGCCCCAGCATTTT
TRBV6-5	TRBJ2-1	TRBD1	NA	CASSGTEYNEQFF	TGTGCCAGCTCTGGGACAGAATACAATGAGCAGTTCTTC
TRBV28	TRBJ2-1	TRBD2	NA	CASRGLTYNEQFF	TGTGCCAGCAGGGGACTAACCTACAATGAGCAGTTCTTC
TRBV6-5	TRBJ2-1	TRBD2	NA	CASSSTSGYNEQFF	TGTGCCAGCAGTTCGACTAGCGGATACAATGAGCAGTTCTTC
TRBV4-3	TRBJ2-1	NA	NA	CASSQGTLWQDEQFF	TGCGCCAGCAGCCAAGGGACTTTATGGCAAGATGAGCAGTTCTTC
TRBV4-2	TRBJ2-2	TRBD2	NA	CASSQEWTSAGELFF	TGTGCCAGCAGCCAAGAATGGACTAGCGCCGGGGAGCTGTTTTTT
TRBV4-3	TRBJ2-7	NA	NA	CASSQDIARPGDEQYF	TGCGCCAGCAGCCAAGATATCGCACGGCCGGGGGATGAGCAGTACTTC
TRBV18	TRBJ2-3	TRBD1	NA	CASSPRDRGFGDTQYF	TGTGCCAGCTCACCCCGGGACAGGGGGTTCGGAGATACGCAGTATTTT
TRBV10-3	TRBJ1-2	TRBD1	NA	CAISDGTAKLF	TGTGCCATCAGCGATGGGACAGCGAAACTCTTC
TRBV7-6	TRBJ1-1	TRBD1	NA	CASIPTAGGTEAFF	TGTGCCAGCATCCCGACCGCAGGGGGCACTGAAGCTTTCTTT
TRBV7-3	TRBJ2-2	NA	NA	CASSLQPPGTGELFF	TGTGCCAGCAGCTTACAGCCTCCGGGCACCGGGGAGCTGTTTTTT
TRBV6-6	TRBJ2-5	NA	NA	CASRTVQETQYF	TGTGCCAGCAGGACAGTCCAAGAGACCCAGTACTTC
TRBV19	TRBJ2-3	TRBD1	NA	CASSMIPGTGVFTDTQYF	TGTGCCAGTAGTATGATTCCCGGGACAGGGGTTTTCACAGATACGCAGTATTTT
TRBV11-2	TRBJ2-7	TRBD1	NA	CASSLVWDSEEEQYF	TGTGCCAGCAGCTTAGTATGGGACAGTGAGGAGGAGCAGTACTTC
TRBV6-6	TRBJ1-6	TRBD1	NA	CASTLRGQGNSPLHF	TGTGCCAGCACTTTACGGGGACAGGGTAATTCACCCCTCCACTTT
TRBV10-3	TRBJ2-3	TRBD2	once	CAIAEREGESDTQYF	TGTGCCATCGCGGAGCGGGAGGGGGAATCAGATACGCAGTATTTT
TRBV18	TRBJ1-2	TRBD1	NA	CASSPPPGGDRDGYTF	TGTGCCAGCTCACCACCCCCCGGAGGCGACAGGGATGGCTACACCTTC
TRBV5-5	TRBJ1-5	NA	NA	CASSLADWGGQPQHF	TGTGCCAGCAGCTTGGCCGATTGGGGGGGTCAGCCCCAGCATTTT
TRBV9	TRBJ2-7	TRBD1	few	CASSAHRGLSSYEQYF	TGTGCCAGCAGCGCCCACAGGGGGCTGAGCTCCTACGAGCAGTACTTC
TRBV7-9	TRBJ2-3	NA	once	CASSLGGLTDTQYF	TGTGCCAGCAGCTTAGGTGGCCTCACAGATACGCAGTATTTT